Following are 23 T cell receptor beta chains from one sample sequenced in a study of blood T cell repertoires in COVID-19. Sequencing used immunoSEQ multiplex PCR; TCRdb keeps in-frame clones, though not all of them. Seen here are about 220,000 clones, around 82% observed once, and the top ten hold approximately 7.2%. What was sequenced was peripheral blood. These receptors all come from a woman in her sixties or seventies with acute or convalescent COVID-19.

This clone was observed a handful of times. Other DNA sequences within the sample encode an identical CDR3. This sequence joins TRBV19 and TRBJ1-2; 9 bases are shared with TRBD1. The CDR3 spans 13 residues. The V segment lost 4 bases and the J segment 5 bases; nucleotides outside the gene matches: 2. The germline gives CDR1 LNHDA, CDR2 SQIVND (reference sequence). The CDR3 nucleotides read TGTGCCAGTAGTACGACAGGGGGTTATGGCTACACCTTC. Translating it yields CASSTTGGYGYTF.

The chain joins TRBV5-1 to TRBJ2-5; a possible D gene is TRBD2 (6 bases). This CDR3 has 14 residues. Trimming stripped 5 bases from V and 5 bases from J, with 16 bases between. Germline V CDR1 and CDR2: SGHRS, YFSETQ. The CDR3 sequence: CASSDGGMWETQYF. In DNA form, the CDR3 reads TGCGCCAGCAGTGATGGGGGGATGTGGGAGACCCAGTACTTC.

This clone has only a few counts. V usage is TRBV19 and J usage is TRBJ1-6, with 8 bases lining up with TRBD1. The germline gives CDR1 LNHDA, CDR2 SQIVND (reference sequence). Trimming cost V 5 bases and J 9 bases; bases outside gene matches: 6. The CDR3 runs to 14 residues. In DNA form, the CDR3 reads TGTGCCAGTAGTGCCACAGGGGGTGGTTCACCCCTCCACTTT. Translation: CASSATGGGSPLHF.

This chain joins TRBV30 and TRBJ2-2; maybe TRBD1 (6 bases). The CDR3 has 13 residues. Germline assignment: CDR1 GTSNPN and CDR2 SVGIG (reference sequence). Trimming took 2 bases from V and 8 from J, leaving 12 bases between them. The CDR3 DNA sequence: TGTGCCTGGAGTACAGGGATGGGGGGGGAGCTGTTTTTT. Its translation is CAWSTGMGGELFF. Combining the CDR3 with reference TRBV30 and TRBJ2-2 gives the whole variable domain SQTIHQWPATLVQPVGSPLSLECTVEGTSNPNLYWYRQAAGRGLQLLFYSVGIGQISSEVPQNLSASRPQDRQFILSSKKLLLSDSGFYLCAWSTGMGGELFFGEGSRLTVL.

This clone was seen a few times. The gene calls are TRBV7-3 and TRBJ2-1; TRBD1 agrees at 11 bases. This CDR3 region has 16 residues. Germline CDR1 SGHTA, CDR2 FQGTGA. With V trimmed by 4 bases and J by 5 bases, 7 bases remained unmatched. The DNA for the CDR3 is TGTGCCAGCAGCTCCCCGGGACAGGGGGACCACAATGAGCAGTTCTTC. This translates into CASSSPGQGDHNEQFF.

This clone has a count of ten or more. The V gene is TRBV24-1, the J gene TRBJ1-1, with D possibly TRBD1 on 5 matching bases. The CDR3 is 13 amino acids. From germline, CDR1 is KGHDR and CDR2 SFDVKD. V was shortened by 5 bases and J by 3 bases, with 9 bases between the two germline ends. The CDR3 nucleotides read TGTGCCACCAGTGGAAGCAGGGACACTGAAGCTTTCTTT. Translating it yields CATSGSRDTEAFF.

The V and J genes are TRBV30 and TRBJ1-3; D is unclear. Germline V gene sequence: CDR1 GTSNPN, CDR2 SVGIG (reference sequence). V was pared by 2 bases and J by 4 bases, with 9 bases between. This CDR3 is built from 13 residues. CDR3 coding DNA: TGTGCCTGGAGTACCGGAGGAGGAAACACCATATATTTT. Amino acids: CAWSTGGGNTIYF.

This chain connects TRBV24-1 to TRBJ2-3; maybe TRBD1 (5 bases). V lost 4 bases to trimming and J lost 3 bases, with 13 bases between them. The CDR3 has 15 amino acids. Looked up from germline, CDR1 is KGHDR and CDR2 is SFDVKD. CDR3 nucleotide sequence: TGTGCCACCAGTGAGGGAAGGGGTCAGACAGATACGCAGTATTTT. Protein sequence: CATSEGRGQTDTQYF.

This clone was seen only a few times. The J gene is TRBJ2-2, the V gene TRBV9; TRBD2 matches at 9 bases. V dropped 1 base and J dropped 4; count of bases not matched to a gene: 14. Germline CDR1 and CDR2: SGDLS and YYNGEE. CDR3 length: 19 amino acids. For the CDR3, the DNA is TGTGCCAGCAGCGTAAAGAGGGAGGGCAGCGGGGGGTTCACCGGGGAGCTGTTTTTT. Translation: CASSVKREGSGGFTGELFF.

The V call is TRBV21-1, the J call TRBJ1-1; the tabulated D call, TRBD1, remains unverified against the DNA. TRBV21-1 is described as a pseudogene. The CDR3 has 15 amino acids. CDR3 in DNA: TGTGCCAGCAGCAAATCGCGACAGGGCAACACTGAAGCTTTCTTT. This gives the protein CASSKSRQGNTEAFF.

This CDR3 is CAIQDWTSNEQFF. For the CDR3, the DNA is TGTGCCATCCAAGACTGGACATCCAATGAGCAGTTCTTC. This chain joins TRBV19 and TRBJ2-1; a possible D gene is TRBD1 (5 bases). Trimming cost V 10 bases and J 6 bases, with 16 bases left between them. This CDR3 comprises 13 residues. CDR1 LNHDA and CDR2 SQIVND come from the germline V gene (reference sequence).

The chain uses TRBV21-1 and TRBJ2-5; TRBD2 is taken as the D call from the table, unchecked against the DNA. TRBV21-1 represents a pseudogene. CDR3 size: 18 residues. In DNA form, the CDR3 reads TGTGCCAGCAGCAAAGGAGGTGACGAGGGCAGTTTACAAGAGACCCAGTACTTC. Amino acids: CASSKGGDEGSLQETQYF.

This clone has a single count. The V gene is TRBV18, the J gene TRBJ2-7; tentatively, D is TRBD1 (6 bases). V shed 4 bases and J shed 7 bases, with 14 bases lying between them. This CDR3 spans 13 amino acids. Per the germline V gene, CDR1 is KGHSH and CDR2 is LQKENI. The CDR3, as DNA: TGTGCCAGCTCACAAGGGGGAGTAAGGGAGCAGTACTTC. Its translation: CASSQGGVREQYF.

CDR3 sequence (DNA): TGTGCCTGGAGTGTACTTGGGACAGCAAGCTACGAGCAGTACTTC. This codes for CAWSVLGTASYEQYF. V and J are TRBV30 and TRBJ2-7; 7 nucleotides align to TRBD1. Per the germline V gene, CDR1 is GTSNPN and CDR2 is SVGIG (reference sequence). V dropped 0 bases and J dropped 3; count of bases not matched to a gene: 8. The CDR3 runs 15 residues.

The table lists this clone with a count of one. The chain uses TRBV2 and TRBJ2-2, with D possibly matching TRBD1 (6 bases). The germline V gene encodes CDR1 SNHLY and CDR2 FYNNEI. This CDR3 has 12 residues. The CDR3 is CATGANTGELFF. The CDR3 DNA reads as TGTGCGACAGGAGCGAACACCGGGGAGCTGTTTTTT.

The CDR3 DNA reads as TGTGCCACCAGGGGGAATCAGGGGGAGACCCAGTACTTC. Encoded protein: CATRGNQGETQYF. The rearrangement joins TRBV24-1 to TRBJ2-5, with D possibly matching TRBD1 (6 bases). CDR1 is KGHDR and CDR2 is SFDVKD in the germline V gene. V lost 7 bases and J lost 5, with 13 bases in between. CDR3 length: 13 residues.

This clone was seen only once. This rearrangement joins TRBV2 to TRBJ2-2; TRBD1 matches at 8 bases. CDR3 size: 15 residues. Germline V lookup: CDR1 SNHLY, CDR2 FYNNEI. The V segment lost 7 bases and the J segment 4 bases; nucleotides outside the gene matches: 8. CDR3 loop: CASIRQGAPTGELFF. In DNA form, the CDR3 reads TGTGCCAGCATCCGGCAGGGGGCGCCCACCGGGGAGCTGTTTTTT. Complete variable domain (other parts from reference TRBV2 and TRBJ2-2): EPEVTQTPSHQVTQMGQEVILRCVPISNHLYFYWYRQILGQKVEFLVSFYNNEISEKSEIFDDQFSVERPDGSNFTLKIRSTKLEDSAMYFCASIRQGAPTGELFFGEGSRLTVL.

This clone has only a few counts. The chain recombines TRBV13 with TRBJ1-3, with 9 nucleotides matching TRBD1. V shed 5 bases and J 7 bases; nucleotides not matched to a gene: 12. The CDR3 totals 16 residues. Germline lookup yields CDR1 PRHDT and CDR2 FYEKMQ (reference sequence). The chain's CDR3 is CASSDSRTGVYNTIYF. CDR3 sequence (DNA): TGTGCCAGCAGCGATAGTCGGACAGGGGTCTATAACACCATATATTTT.

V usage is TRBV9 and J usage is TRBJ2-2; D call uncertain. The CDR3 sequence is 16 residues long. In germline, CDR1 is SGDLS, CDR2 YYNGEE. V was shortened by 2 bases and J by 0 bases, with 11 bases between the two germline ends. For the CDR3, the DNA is TGTGCCAGCAGCGTTAGAGCACGTACGAACACCGGGGAGCTGTTTTTT. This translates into CASSVRARTNTGELFF.

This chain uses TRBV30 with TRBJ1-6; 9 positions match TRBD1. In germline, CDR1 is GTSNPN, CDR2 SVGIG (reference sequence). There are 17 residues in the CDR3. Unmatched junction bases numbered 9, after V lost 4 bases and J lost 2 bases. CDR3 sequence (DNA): TGTGCCTGGACGATTACAGGGGGCGTCCCCTATAATTCACCCCTCCACTTT. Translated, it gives CAWTITGGVPYNSPLHF. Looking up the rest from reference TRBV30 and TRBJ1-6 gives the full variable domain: SQTIHQWPATLVQPVGSPLSLECTVEGTSNPNLYWYRQAAGRGLQLLFYSVGIGQISSEVPQNLSASRPQDRQFILSSKKLLLSDSGFYLCAWTITGGVPYNSPLHFGNGTRLTVT.

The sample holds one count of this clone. CDR3 coding DNA: TGTGCCAGCAGTTACCCCGAGGGACTAGCGGTGAGGAATGAGCAGTTCTTC. Residues: CASSYPEGLAVRNEQFF. This chain joins TRBV6-2 or TRBV6-3 and TRBJ2-1, with 11 nucleotides matching TRBD2. CDR3 length: 17 residues. The germline gives CDR1 MNHEY, CDR2 SVGEGT. The ends lost 2 bases at V and 7 bases at J; junction bases unmatched: 10.

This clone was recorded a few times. CDR3: CSASFQKHGYTF. CDR3 nucleotide sequence: TGCAGTGCTAGTTTCCAGAAACATGGCTACACCTTC. V is TRBV20-1 and J is TRBJ1-2, with D hard to call. Germline CDR1 reads DFQATT; CDR2 reads SNEGSKA (reference sequence). V dropped 3 bases and J dropped 6 bases, with 11 bases sitting between them. The CDR3 totals 12 residues.

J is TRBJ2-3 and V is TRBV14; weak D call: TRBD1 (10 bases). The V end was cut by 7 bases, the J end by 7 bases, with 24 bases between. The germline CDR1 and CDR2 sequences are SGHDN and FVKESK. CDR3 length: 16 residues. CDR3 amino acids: CASNSLAGQGSYTQYF. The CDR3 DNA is TGTGCCAGCAACTCCCTAGCGGGACAGGGGTCATATACGCAGTATTTT.